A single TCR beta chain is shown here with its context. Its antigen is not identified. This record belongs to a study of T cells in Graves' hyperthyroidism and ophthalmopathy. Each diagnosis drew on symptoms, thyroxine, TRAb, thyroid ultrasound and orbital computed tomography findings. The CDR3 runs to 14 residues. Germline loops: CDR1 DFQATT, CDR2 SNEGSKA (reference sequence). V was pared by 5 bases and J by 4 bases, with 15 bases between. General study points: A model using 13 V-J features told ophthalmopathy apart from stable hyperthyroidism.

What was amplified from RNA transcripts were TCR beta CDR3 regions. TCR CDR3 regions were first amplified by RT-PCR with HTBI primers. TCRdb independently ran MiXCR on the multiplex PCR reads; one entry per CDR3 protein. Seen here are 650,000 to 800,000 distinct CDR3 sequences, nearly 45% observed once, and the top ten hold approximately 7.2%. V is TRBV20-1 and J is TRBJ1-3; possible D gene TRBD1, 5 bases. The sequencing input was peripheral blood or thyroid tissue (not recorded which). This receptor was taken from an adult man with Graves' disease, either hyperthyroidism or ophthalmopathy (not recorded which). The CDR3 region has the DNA TGCAGTGCTCGAGTCCCAGGGCACGGAAACACCATATATTTT. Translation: CSARVPGHGNTIYF.